Listed here is a single TCR beta chain. The antigen remains undetermined. PCR used 60 Vbeta primers and 13 Jbeta primers. Source study methods: An analysis performed later counted around 86 million unique TCR beta chains (approximately 10 million of them shared). Sequenced by immunoSEQ multiplex PCR; TCRdb stores in-frame clones only, minus some. That table supplies the V and J calls and clone size; D and trimming were determined from the DNA. The repertoire holds fewer than 200,000 clones, with 75% to 90% as singletons. The sample belongs to a study of cytomegalovirus exposure and HLA in healthy donors. The wider study: As released early, the data held approximately 80 million unique TCRs from HLA-typed donors.

V was trimmed by 3 bases and J by 10 bases, leaving 16 bases between them. CDR1 and CDR2 (germline): SQVTM, ANQGSEA. The CDR3 is made up of 13 amino acids. Study-level results: Data from an earlier analysis indicated that most TCR beta V segments were productive either about 87% or about 30% of the time. The authors later linked a missense DCLRE1C variant to TCR beta V- and J-gene trimming.

This TCR came from a middle-aged man in good health and CMV-seronegative. V and J are TRBV29-1 and TRBJ2-1; D call uncertain. Material for sequencing was PBMCs. CDR3 coding DNA: TGCAGCGTTGACCCGCCAGTCAGAAAGGAGCAGTTCTTC. It specifies CSVDPPVRKEQFF.